This entry describes one T cell receptor (beta chain). This CDR3 contains 13 residues. CDR1 and CDR2 from the germline V gene are MNHEY and SVGAGI. This entry comes from a study of monozygotic twins with inflammatory bowel disease. The unique tags termed UMIs, each holding a 6-nucleotide sample barcode, were added by means of template switching. From the 5' RACE reads, TCRdb lists one entry per CDR3 protein and no DNA. The sample data list hundreds of thousands of distinct CDR3 sequences. Sequencing used blood. This receptor was identified in a human donor with ulcerative colitis or Crohn's disease, or a healthy co-twin of an affected twin (not recorded which). The chain carries TRBV6-5 and TRBJ2-3. The CDR3 reads CASRGTSGDTQYF.